This T cell receptor (beta chain) was sequenced during a study of CD8+ T cells in alopecia areata. About the research overall: Percent of scalp involved defined treated patients' severity scores.

The CDR3 length is 14 residues. V was pared by 7 bases and J by 3 bases, with 14 bases between. Germline V gene sequence: CDR1 ENHRY, CDR2 SYGVKD. cDNA reverse transcribed from extracted RNA served as the sequencing template. Profiling relied on immunoSEQ multiplex PCR, and the TCRdb table lists in-frame clones only, not all of them. Of about 76,000 clones in the sample, around two thirds were seen once. In the case of this clone: Its antigen is as yet unknown.

Study-level findings and limits: With one nonresponder, baseline CD8+ expansion's link to response remains uncertain.

Indicated treatment: oral pan-JAK inhibitor, 5-10 mg twice daily. Sequenced here: CD8+ T cells sorted from blood, sampled at week 24, from a patient treated with tofacitinib. This chain links TRBV10-3 with TRBJ2-3; D possibly corresponds to TRBD2 (6 bases). The origin of this receptor is a human donor with alopecia areata. CDR3 nucleotide sequence: TGTGCCATCACCGACGGGGGATGGACAGATACGCAGTATTTT. Protein: CAITDGGWTDTQYF.